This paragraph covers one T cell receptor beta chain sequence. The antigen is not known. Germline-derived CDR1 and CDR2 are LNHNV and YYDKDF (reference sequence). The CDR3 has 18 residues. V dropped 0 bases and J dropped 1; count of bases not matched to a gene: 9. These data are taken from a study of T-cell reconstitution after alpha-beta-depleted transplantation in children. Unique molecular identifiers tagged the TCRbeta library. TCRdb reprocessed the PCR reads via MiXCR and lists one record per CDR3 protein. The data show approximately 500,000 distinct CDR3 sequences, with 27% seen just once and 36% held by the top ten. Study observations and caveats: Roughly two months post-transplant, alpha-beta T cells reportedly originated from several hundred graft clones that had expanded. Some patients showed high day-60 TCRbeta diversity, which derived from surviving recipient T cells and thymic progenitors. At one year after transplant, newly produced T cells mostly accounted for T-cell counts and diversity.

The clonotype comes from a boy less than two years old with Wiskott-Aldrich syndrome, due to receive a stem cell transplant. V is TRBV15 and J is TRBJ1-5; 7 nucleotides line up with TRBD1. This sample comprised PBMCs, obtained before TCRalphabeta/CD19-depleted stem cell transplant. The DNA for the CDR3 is TGTGCCACCAGCAGAGATACCATGACAGGGCGCAGCAATCAGCCCCAGCATTTT. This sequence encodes CATSRDTMTGRSNQPQHF.